What follows are 32 T cell receptor beta chains derived from one specimen sequenced in a study of identical twins. Via MiXCR, TCRdb re-called the 5' RACE reads, giving one row per CDR3 protein. The sample has approximately 690,000 distinct CDR3 sequences, 6% to 6.5% seen once. The specimen was naive T cells sorted from blood. Receptors were obtained from a man aged 18 to 30 in good health.

J is TRBJ2-3 and V is TRBV6-1; 12 positions agree with TRBD2. This CDR3 spans 18 amino acids. Germline V gene sequence: CDR1 MNHNS, CDR2 SASEGT. V trimming: 6 bases; J trimming: 1 base; junction bases outside the gene matches: 11. CDR3 in DNA: TGTGCCAGCAGCCATCTAGCGGGAGGGACCAGGGGCACAGATACGCAGTATTTT. This sequence encodes CASSHLAGGTRGTDTQYF.

This clonotype was seen a handful of times. CDR3 nucleotides: TGTGCCAGCAGTTACGATTACGAGCAGTTCTTC. This sequence encodes CASSYDYEQFF. The J gene is TRBJ2-1, the V gene TRBV6-5; no definite D call. Per germline, CDR1 MNHEY and CDR2 SVGAGI. This CDR3 has 11 amino acids. V was cut by 2 bases and J by 10 bases, with 6 bases left in between.

Concerning this clonotype: Mismatch with germline at one junction end may stem from a read error. This rearrangement joins TRBV29-1 to TRBJ2-7; 9 nucleotides align to TRBD1. Germline CDR1 SQVTM, CDR2 ANQGSEA. The CDR3 is 14 amino acids. In DNA, the CDR3 is TGCAGCGTTGTGGTCGGGACAGGGTTATACGAGCAGCACTTC. This encodes CSVVVGTGLYEQHF.

The chain combines TRBV14 with TRBJ2-5; the D gene is possibly TRBD2 (5 bases). Germline-derived CDR1 and CDR2 are SGHDN and FVKESK. Trimming left V 8 bases short and J 10 bases short, with 20 bases between. The CDR3 is made up of 13 amino acids. In DNA form, the CDR3 reads TGTGCCAGCCGGTCCGAGGGCAGCGAAGACCAGTACTTC. Its protein is CASRSEGSEDQYF.

The chain recombines TRBV29-1 with TRBJ2-2; 8 bases align to TRBD1. Per germline, CDR1 SQVTM and CDR2 ANQGSEA. This CDR3 spans 14 amino acids. Trimming took 6 bases from V and 3 from J; bases not matched to a gene: 6. Here the CDR3 reads CSVADRGDTGELFF. CDR3 DNA sequence: TGCAGCGTCGCCGACAGGGGAGACACCGGGGAGCTGTTTTTT.

A few counts support this clonotype. The J gene is TRBJ1-4, the V gene TRBV25-1, with 9 bases identical to TRBD1. The junction had 4 bases not matched to a gene; V was cut back by 5 bases and J by 6 bases. CDR1 is MGHDK and CDR2 is SYGVNS in the germline V gene. This CDR3 has 14 amino acids. CDR3 sequence: CASSHRGQDEKLFF. The CDR3 DNA reads as TGTGCCAGCAGTCACAGGGGGCAGGATGAAAAACTGTTTTTT.

The V and J genes are TRBV11-2 and TRBJ2-1, with 7 bases lining up with TRBD1. CDR1 and CDR2 (germline): SGHAT, FQNNGV. The V gene end was trimmed by 1 base and the J gene end by 10 bases; junction bases not matched to a gene: 7. The CDR3 sequence is 14 residues long. The CDR3 sequence: CASSLGTGNREQFF. CDR3 nucleotides: TGTGCCAGCAGCTTAGGGACAGGAAATAGAGAGCAGTTCTTC.

This clonotype was seen repeatedly, ten times or more. The V gene is TRBV6-5, the J gene TRBJ2-1; D unclear. The V gene lost 10 bases and the J gene lost 8 bases, with 12 bases spanning the gap. This CDR3 region has 11 residues. From germline, CDR1 is MNHEY and CDR2 SVGAGI. The CDR3 DNA sequence: TGTGCCACAAAAACGTACGATGAGCAGTTCTTC. Residues: CATKTYDEQFF.

The chain is built from TRBV10-3 and TRBJ2-2, with 9 bases lining up with TRBD1. The trim removed 8 bases at V and 3 bases at J, leaving 7 bases unmatched. The CDR3 extends over 15 amino acids. The germline CDR1 and CDR2 sequences are ENHRY and SYGVKD. The CDR3 DNA is TGTGCCATCGGGAGGACAGGGGTCGACACCGGGGAGCTGTTTTTT. This codes for CAIGRTGVDTGELFF.

This clonotype was seen only a few times. The chain uses TRBV2 and TRBJ2-3, with 9 bases lining up with TRBD1. The junction had 6 bases not matched to a gene; V was cut back by 5 bases and J by 6 bases. Germline V gives CDR1 SNHLY, CDR2 FYNNEI. The CDR3 runs 14 residues. The CDR3 spells CASSRTGASDTQYF. DNA for the CDR3: TGTGCCAGCAGTAGGACAGGGGCGTCTGATACGCAGTATTTT.

V usage is TRBV5-6 and J usage is TRBJ2-7; the match to TRBD1 covers 9 bases. Per germline, CDR1 SGHDT and CDR2 YYEEEE. This CDR3 comprises 15 residues. V lost 2 bases to trimming and J lost 5 bases; unmatched junction nucleotides: 8. The chain's CDR3 is CASSLYWTGDHEQYV. The CDR3 bases are TGTGCCAGCAGCTTATATTGGACAGGGGACCACGAGCAGTACGTC.

CDR3 sequence: CASTTGTGGVGMVQFF. The CDR3 nucleotides read TGTGCCAGCACCACCGGGACAGGGGGCGTCGGTATGGTGCAGTTCTTC. The chain has TRBV7-8 and TRBJ2-1, with 12 bases that match TRBD1. The J segment lost 12 bases and the V segment lost 7 bases, leaving 16 bases of the junction unmatched. The CDR3 consists of 16 residues. The V gene's germline CDR1 is SGHVS and CDR2 FQNEAQ.

Ten or more counts support this clonotype. This chain joins TRBV2 and TRBJ2-1; D not certain. Germline loops: CDR1 SNHLY, CDR2 FYNNEI. This CDR3 has 11 residues. Trimming shortened V by 2 bases and J by 9 bases, and 5 bases separated the two germline ends. The CDR3 loop is CASSELREQFF. For the CDR3, the DNA is TGTGCCAGCAGTGAACTCCGTGAGCAGTTCTTC. The whole variable domain, filled in from reference TRBV2 and TRBJ2-1, reads EPEVTQTPSHQVTQMGQEVILRCVPISNHLYFYWYRQILGQKVEFLVSFYNNEISEKSEIFDDQFSVERPDGSNFTLKIRSTKLEDSAMYFCASSELREQFFGPGTRLTVL.

V usage is TRBV20-1 and J usage is TRBJ1-5, with 8 positions matching TRBD1. V lost 0 bases, J lost 2 bases, and 6 bases stayed unmatched. Germline V gene sequence: CDR1 DFQATT, CDR2 SNEGSKA (reference sequence). The CDR3 has 16 amino acids. The CDR3 DNA reads as TGCAGTGCTAGAGATACAGGGGGATGGGGCAATCAGCCCCAGCATTTT. Its translation is CSARDTGGWGNQPQHF.

J is TRBJ2-1 and V is TRBV28, with 8 bases fitting TRBD2. CDR3 size: 14 residues. The ends lost 5 bases at V and 7 bases at J; junction bases unmatched: 7. Germline V lookup: CDR1 MDHEN, CDR2 SYDVKM. CDR3 nucleotides: TGTGCCAGCAGTCCAGCGGGAGCGGGAAATGAGCAGTTCTTC. This gives the protein CASSPAGAGNEQFF.

This clonotype turned up a few times. This sequence joins TRBV14 and TRBJ1-4; 7 bases are a match to TRBD1. Per germline, CDR1 SGHDN and CDR2 FVKESK. Trimming took 1 base from V and 0 from J; bases not matched to a gene: 11. The CDR3 runs 19 residues. The CDR3 spells CASSQGGSGQLTTNEKLFF. CDR3 nucleotides: TGTGCCAGCAGCCAAGGAGGTTCGGGACAGCTAACAACTAATGAAAAACTGTTTTTT.

This clonotype was counted between two and nine times. This chain uses TRBV6-1 with TRBJ2-1; D is ambiguous. The CDR3 has 13 residues. The ends were cut back, 4 bases at V and 7 bases at J, with 11 bases in the middle. The V gene's germline CDR1 is MNHNS and CDR2 SASEGT. The CDR3 DNA is TGTGCCAGCAGTGGGCAAGGTGGGAATGAGCAGTTCTTC. This encodes CASSGQGGNEQFF.

This clonotype was recorded a few times. The gene calls are TRBV20-1 and TRBJ2-3, with D perhaps matching TRBD2 (6 bases). V was clipped by 4 bases and J by 4 bases, with 18 bases between them. The CDR3 runs 15 residues. CDR1 DFQATT and CDR2 SNEGSKA come from the germline V gene (reference sequence). In DNA form, the CDR3 reads TGCAGTGCTACCCGGAGGGCCCGGGCGGCAGATACGCAGTATTTT. Translating gives CSATRRARAADTQYF.

This clonotype has a count of ten or more. The CDR3 DNA reads TGTGCCACCAGCAGGGCCTCCGGGACGGGGAACACTGAAGCTTTCTTT. This encodes CATSRASGTGNTEAFF. J is TRBJ1-1 and V is TRBV15; TRBD1 is a possible D gene (5 bases). Germline assignment: CDR1 LNHNV and CDR2 YYDKDF (reference sequence). CDR3 length: 16 residues. V was shortened by 3 bases and J by 1 base, with 15 bases between the two germline ends.

This chain connects TRBV28 to TRBJ2-7, with a tentative D call TRBD2 (6 bases). Looked up from germline, CDR1 is MDHEN and CDR2 is SYDVKM. The CDR3 contains 12 residues. V was clipped by 10 bases and J by 0 bases, with 10 bases between them. CDR3 sequence: CATVGSSYEQYF. Written as DNA, the CDR3 is TGTGCCACCGTCGGGAGCTCCTACGAGCAGTACTTC.

This clonotype was observed at least ten times. The V gene is TRBV27, the J gene TRBJ1-5; perhaps TRBD1 as D (5 bases). V lost 4 bases, J lost 4 bases, and 11 bases lay in between. This CDR3 contains 14 residues. From germline, CDR1 is MNHEY and CDR2 SMNVEV (reference sequence). The CDR3 region is CASSSGPPNQPQHF. In DNA, the CDR3 is TGTGCCAGCAGTTCAGGGCCCCCAAATCAGCCCCAGCATTTT.

This clonotype has a count of ten or more. The chain uses TRBV29-1 and TRBJ2-7; tentatively, D is TRBD2 (5 bases). Trimming took off 5 bases at V and 1 base at J, with 9 bases between the two ends. Germline CDR1 reads SQVTM; CDR2 reads ANQGSEA. CDR3 length: 12 residues. The CDR3 DNA is TGCAGCGTTCGCCCGGGGTCCTACGAGCAGTACTTC. This gives the protein CSVRPGSYEQYF.

This clonotype appeared many times. The V and J genes are TRBV12-3 or TRBV12-4 and TRBJ2-3; the match to TRBD2 covers 8 bases. J was trimmed by 7 bases and V by 4 bases; bases with no gene match: 13. The CDR3 is 16 amino acids. CDR3 sequence reads: CASSSRLARWGYTQYF. CDR3 DNA sequence: TGTGCCAGCAGTTCCCGACTAGCGCGGTGGGGCTATACGCAGTATTTT.

The CDR3 reads CASGAVPSNTGELFF. The CDR3 DNA follows: TGTGCCAGCGGGGCAGTACCCTCGAACACCGGGGAGCTGTTTTTT. This chain links TRBV12-3 or TRBV12-4 with TRBJ2-2; D might be TRBD1 (5 bases). The CDR3 is 15 amino acids. Trimming removed 8 bases at V and 0 bases at J, with 13 bases between.

This clonotype was counted ten times or more. The V and J genes are TRBV7-2 and TRBJ2-3, with a possible D match to TRBD2 (7 bases). In germline, CDR1 is SGHTA, CDR2 FQGNSA. The CDR3 sequence is 17 residues long. Trimming took off 5 bases at V and 3 bases at J, with 21 bases between the two ends. CDR3 sequence reads: CASSTLTLGGGTDTQYF. DNA of the CDR3: TGTGCCAGCAGCACGCTAACCCTAGGGGGAGGGACAGATACGCAGTATTTT.

This clonotype was seen at least ten times. The rearrangement links TRBV12-3 or TRBV12-4 to TRBJ2-3; TRBD1 is a possible D gene (6 bases). The CDR3 extends over 15 amino acids. V lost 4 bases and J 0 bases, leaving 11 bases between the germline ends. CDR3 nucleotide sequence: TGTGCCAGCAGTTCGCACAGGGCTAGCACAGATACGCAGTATTTT. Translating gives CASSSHRASTDTQYF.

Note on this clonotype: A much bigger clone sits one base away, suggesting this may be a read error. Without the conserved terminal phenylalanine or tryptophan, this CDR3 likely stems from a read error. The V and J genes are TRBV11-2 and TRBJ1-4; no reliable D call. Trimming pared 0 bases from V and 0 bases from J, leaving 11 bases between. The length of the CDR3 is 17 residues. Germline-derived CDR1 and CDR2 are SGHAT and FQNNGV. As DNA, the CDR3 is TGTGCCAGCAGCTTAGATGGGCATTTCCCAACTAATGAAAAACTGTTTGTT. This sequence encodes CASSLDGHFPTNEKLFV.

There are many counts of this clonotype. V is TRBV5-1 and J is TRBJ2-3; no definite D call. CDR1 SGHRS and CDR2 YFSETQ come from the germline V gene. The CDR3 extends over 14 amino acids. V lost 6 bases and J lost 1, with 12 bases in between. DNA for the CDR3: TGCGCCAGCACCCCCGGTCCCGGCACAGATACGCAGTATTTT. It encodes CASTPGPGTDTQYF.

This clonotype was observed a few times. This chain joins TRBV18 and TRBJ2-1, with 10 bases lining up with TRBD2. V dropped 8 bases and J dropped 0; count of bases not matched to a gene: 10. Germline CDR1 reads KGHSH; CDR2 reads LQKENI. This CDR3 is 17 amino acids long. The CDR3 bases are TGTGCCAGCATGACTAGCGGGTCATCGAGCTCCTACAATGAGCAGTTCTTC. Protein: CASMTSGSSSSYNEQFF.

This clonotype was recorded at least ten times. The CDR3 loop is CSASQASGTDTQYF. In DNA, the CDR3 is TGCAGTGCTAGTCAGGCTAGCGGCACAGATACGCAGTATTTT. V is TRBV20-1 and J is TRBJ2-3, with D tentatively TRBD2 (6 bases). Trimming pared 3 bases from V and 1 base from J, leaving 11 bases between. CDR3 length: 14 amino acids. Per the germline V gene, CDR1 is DFQATT and CDR2 is SNEGSKA (reference sequence).

V gene TRBV18 combines with J gene TRBJ2-1; 8 bases are shared with TRBD2. CDR1 and CDR2 from the germline V gene are KGHSH and LQKENI. This CDR3 is 15 amino acids long. V dropped 2 bases and J dropped 5; count of bases not matched to a gene: 5. The CDR3 spells CASSPEAGDHNEQFF. In nucleotides, the CDR3 is TGTGCCAGCTCACCAGAAGCGGGAGACCACAATGAGCAGTTCTTC.

This clonotype was picked up many times. The chain recombines TRBV10-3 with TRBJ2-1; 8 bases agree with TRBD2. V shed 11 bases and J 4 bases; nucleotides not matched to a gene: 13. CDR1 and CDR2 from the germline V gene are ENHRY and SYGVKD. The CDR3 covers 15 residues. CDR3 DNA: TGTGCCGTCAAGGATGCTAGCGGGCCGTACAATGAGCAGTTCTTC. Its protein is CAVKDASGPYNEQFF.